This T cell receptor (beta chain) was recorded in a study of cytomegalovirus exposure and HLA in healthy donors. On the study more broadly: Sequencing of about 179 million T cells in an earlier analysis found roughly 120 million unique TCR beta sequences. Study results and limitations: Later analysis reportedly placed an Asian-associated ancestry cluster below the roughly 680-donor mean in N-insertions. Most TCR beta V segments were productive about 87% or about 30% of the time in an earlier analysis. An analysis that was carried out later associated 15,000 to 20,000 TCR beta sequences with HLA alleles at 0.05 false discovery rate.

Use of 60 Vbeta and 13 Jbeta primers characterized the PCR. Some clones are missing from TCRdb's copy, which holds only in-frame ones; the method was immunoSEQ multiplex PCR. The sample has around 170,000 clones; over 70% are singletons. The CDR3 consists of 14 residues. The germline gives CDR1 SGHRS, CDR2 YFSETQ. Trimming cost V 2 bases and J 0 bases, with 9 bases left between them. As regards this clone: Its antigen remains unidentified.

The chain recombines TRBV5-1 with TRBJ2-7; D is ambiguous. The receptor comes from a man aged 50-59 years in good health and CMV-seronegative. Source material: PBMCs. In nucleotides, the CDR3 is TGCGCCAGCAGCTTTACCCTTAGCTCCTACGAGCAGTACTTC. Translated: CASSFTLSSYEQYF.